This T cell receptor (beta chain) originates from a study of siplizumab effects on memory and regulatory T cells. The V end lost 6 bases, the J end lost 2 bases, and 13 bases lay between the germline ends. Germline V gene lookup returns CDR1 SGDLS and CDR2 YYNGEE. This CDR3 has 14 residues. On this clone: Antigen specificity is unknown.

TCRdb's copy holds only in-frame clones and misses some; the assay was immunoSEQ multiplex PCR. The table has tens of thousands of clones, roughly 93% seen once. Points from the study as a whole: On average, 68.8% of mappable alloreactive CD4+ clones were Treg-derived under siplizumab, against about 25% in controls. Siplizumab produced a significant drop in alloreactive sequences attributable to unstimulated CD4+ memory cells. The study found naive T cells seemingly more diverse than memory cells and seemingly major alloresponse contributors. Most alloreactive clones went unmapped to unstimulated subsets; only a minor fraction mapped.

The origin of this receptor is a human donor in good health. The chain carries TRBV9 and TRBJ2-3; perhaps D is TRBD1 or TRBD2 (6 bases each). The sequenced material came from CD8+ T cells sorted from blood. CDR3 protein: CASNPGANTDTQYF. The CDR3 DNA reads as TGTGCCAGCAATCCGGGGGCCAACACAGATACGCAGTATTTT. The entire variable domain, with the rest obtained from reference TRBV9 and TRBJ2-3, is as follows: DSGVTQTPKHLITATGQRVTLRCSPRSGDLSVYWYQQSLDQGLQFLIQYYNGEERAKGNILERFSAQQFPDLHSELNLSSLELGDSALYFCASNPGANTDTQYFGPGTRLTVL.